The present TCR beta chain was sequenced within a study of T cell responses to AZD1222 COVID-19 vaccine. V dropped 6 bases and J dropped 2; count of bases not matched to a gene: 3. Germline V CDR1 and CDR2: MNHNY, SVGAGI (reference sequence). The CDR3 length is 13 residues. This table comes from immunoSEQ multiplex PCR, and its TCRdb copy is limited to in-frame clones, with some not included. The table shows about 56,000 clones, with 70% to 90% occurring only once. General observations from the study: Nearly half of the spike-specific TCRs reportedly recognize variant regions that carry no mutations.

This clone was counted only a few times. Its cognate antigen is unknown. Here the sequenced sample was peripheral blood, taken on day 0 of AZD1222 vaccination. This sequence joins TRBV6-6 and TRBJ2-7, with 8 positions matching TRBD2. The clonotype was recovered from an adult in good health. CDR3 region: CASRGLGPYEQYF. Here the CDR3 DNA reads TGTGCCAGCAGGGGACTAGGTCCCTACGAGCAGTACTTC.